This TCR beta chain was observed in a study of T cells after posttransplantation cyclophosphamide. Study-level findings and limits: TRB clonality was highly associated with recipient CMV seropositivity and reactivation.

The CDR3 is 21 amino acids. With 0 bases clipped from V and 3 bases from J, the junction kept 22 bases outside the gene matches. CDR1 and CDR2 from the germline V gene are SGDLS and YYNGEE. There are many counts of this clone. The antigen is undetermined. Method: immunoSEQ multiplex PCR; TCRdb's copy keeps in-frame clones and lacks some. Singletons are absent from the sample, which has about 44,000 clones. The sequencing input was PBMCs. The chain employs TRBV9 and TRBJ2-7, with TRBD1 matching over 9 bases. The TCR originated in a man in his forties or fifties in good health, CMV-negative, and a related stem cell transplant donor. CDR3 protein: CASSVDNRGRMRTGDIYEQYV. Here the CDR3 DNA reads TGTGCCAGCAGCGTAGATAATCGAGGGAGGATGAGGACAGGGGATATCTACGAGCAGTACGTC.